This is a list of T cell receptor beta chains from one sample in a study of Ad26.COV2.S vaccination and SARS-CoV-2 variants. Sequenced by immunoSEQ multiplex PCR; TCRdb stores in-frame clones only, minus some. Of roughly 450,000 clones listed, 80% to 95% were seen once; the top ten hold 9% to 15%. The sequenced sample was peripheral blood, obtained in a trial of Ad26.COV2.S vaccine versus placebo. Receptor source: a person between 18 and 59 years old who received the Ad26.COV2.S COVID-19 vaccine or a placebo. CDR3s include the opening cysteine and the closing phenylalanine or tryptophan. Each record gives: D gene, J gene, clone size, V gene, CDR3 DNA, CDR3 protein. A D gene is named only where the DNA matches it firmly. The size of a clone is reported for some rows only, either as once, few or many, or as a class for expanded clones.

- TRBJ2-1 few TRBV19 TGTGCCAGTAGTATAGAGACGTGGGCGGGACACAATGAGCAGTTCTTC CASSIETWAGHNEQFF
TRBD2 TRBJ2-7 - TRBV9 TGTGCCAGCAGCCCCCGGGAGGCCAACTACGAGCAGTACTTC CASSPREANYEQYF
- TRBJ2-3 - TRBV4-3 TGCGCCAGCAGCCCGTCCCGACTCAGAGATACGCAGTATTTT CASSPSRLRDTQYF
TRBD1 TRBJ2-1 - TRBV28 TGTGCCAGCAGTTCTCCGGGGGACAGGGGGAATGGTGAGCAGTTCTTC CASSSPGDRGNGEQFF
- TRBJ2-1 - TRBV28 TGTGCCAGCAGTGCACCATACTACAATGAGCAGTTCTTC CASSAPYYNEQFF
TRBD2 TRBJ2-7 once TRBV7-6 TGTGCCAGCAGCTTAGTTGGACTAGCGGGAAGACATTCCTACGAGCAGTACTTC CASSLVGLAGRHSYEQYF
- TRBJ1-5 - TRBV7-2 TGTGCCAGCAGGCTAGGGGGCAATCAGCCCCAGCATTTT CASRLGGNQPQHF
- TRBJ2-1 - TRBV6-5 TGTGCCAGCAAAAACCTAGCTCTGAATGAGCAGTTCTTC CASKNLALNEQFF
TRBD2 TRBJ2-3 - TRBV5-6 TGTGCCAGCAGTTACCGACTAGCCCGACATAGGCTGTATTTT CASSYRLARHRLYF
- TRBJ2-6 - TRBV19 TGTGCCAGTAGTATAGCGAGCGGATCCTCTGGGGCCAACGTCCTGACTTTC CASSIASGSSGANVLTF
- TRBJ2-6 - TRBV7-8 TGTGCCAGCAGCTTAGGACCGCGAACAGGAGGGGCCAACGTCCTGACTTTC CASSLGPRTGGANVLTF
- TRBJ2-2 - TRBV5-5 TGTGCCAGCAGCTTTTATAGTTCCGGGGAGCTGTTTTTT CASSFYSSGELFF
- TRBJ2-1 - TRBV29-1 TGCAGCGTTGATGCCCCAGGGGCTGAGCAGTTCTTC CSVDAPGAEQFF
- TRBJ1-3 - TRBV6-5 TGTGCCAGCCGAGGGACGACTTCTGGAAACACCATATATTTT CASRGTTSGNTIYF
- TRBJ1-2 few TRBV5-6 TGTGCCAGCAGCTTGGTGAATGGAGGCTACACCTTC CASSLVNGGYTF
- TRBJ1-3 few TRBV4-2 TGTGCCAGCAGCTCACTTGGAGGATCCTCTGGAAACACCATATATTTT CASSSLGGSSGNTIYF